The TCR beta chain under discussion was sequenced for a study of OX40 agonist ivuxolimab in advanced cancers. Study details: Earlier anti-PD-1, anti-PD-L1 or anti-CTLA-4 therapy was permitted; over 35% had received some.

Measured with immunoSEQ multiplex PCR; TCRdb has only the in-frame clones, and not every one. Of about 22,000 clones detected, around 87% appear once; the ten largest clones hold about 16%. The junction had 13 bases not matched to a gene; V was cut back by 3 bases and J by 0 bases. From germline, CDR1 is KGHSH and CDR2 LQKENI. The CDR3 runs to 20 residues. Study findings and constraints: At 0.1 to 3.0 mg/kg and by week 6, CD4+ and CD8+ T cells in the blood had expanded clonally.

A remark on this clone: The antigen is unknown.

The specimen was CD4+ or CD8+ T cells sorted from blood, collected in a trial of the OX40 agonist ivuxolimab. The V call is TRBV18, the J call TRBJ2-7, with TRBD2 identical over 14 bases. The source of this sequence is an adult with an advanced solid tumor such as melanoma, head and neck, liver or kidney cancer. The CDR3 loop reads CASSPETGTSGGSRSYEQYF. CDR3 coding DNA: TGTGCCAGCTCACCCGAGACAGGGACTAGCGGGGGATCCCGCTCCTACGAGCAGTACTTC.